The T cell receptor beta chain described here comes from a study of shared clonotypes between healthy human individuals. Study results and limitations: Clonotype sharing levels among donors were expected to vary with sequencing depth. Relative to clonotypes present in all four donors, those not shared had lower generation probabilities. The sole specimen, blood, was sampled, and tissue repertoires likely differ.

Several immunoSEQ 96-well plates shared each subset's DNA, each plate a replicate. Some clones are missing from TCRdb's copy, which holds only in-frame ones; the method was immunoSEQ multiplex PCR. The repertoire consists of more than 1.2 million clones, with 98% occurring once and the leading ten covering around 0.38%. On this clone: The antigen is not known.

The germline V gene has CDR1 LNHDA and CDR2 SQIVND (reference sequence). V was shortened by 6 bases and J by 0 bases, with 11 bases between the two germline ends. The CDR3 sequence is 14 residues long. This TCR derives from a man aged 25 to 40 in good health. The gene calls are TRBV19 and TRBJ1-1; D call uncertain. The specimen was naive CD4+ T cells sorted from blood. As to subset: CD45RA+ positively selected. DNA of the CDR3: TGTGCCAGTAGCCTCCATTCCATGAACACTGAAGCTTTCTTT. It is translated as CASSLHSMNTEAFF.